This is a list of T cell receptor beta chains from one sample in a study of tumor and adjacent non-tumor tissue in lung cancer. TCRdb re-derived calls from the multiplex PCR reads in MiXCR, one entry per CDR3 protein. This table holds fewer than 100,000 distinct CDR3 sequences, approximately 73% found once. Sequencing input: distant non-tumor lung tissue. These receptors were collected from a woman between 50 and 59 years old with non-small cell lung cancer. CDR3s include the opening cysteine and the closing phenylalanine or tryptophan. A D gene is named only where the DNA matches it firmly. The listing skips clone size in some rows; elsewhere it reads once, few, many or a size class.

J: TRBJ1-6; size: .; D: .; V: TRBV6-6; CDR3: CASNYPPEPAGTPLHF; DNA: TGTGCCAGCAATTACCCCCCTGAGCCCGCTGGGACACCCCTCCACTTT
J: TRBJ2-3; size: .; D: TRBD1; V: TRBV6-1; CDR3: CTSSRQTGGADMQYF; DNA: TGTACCAGCAGTCGACAGACAGGGGGCGCAGATATGCAGTATTTT
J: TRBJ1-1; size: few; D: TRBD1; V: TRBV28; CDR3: CASSLARDRADTEAFF; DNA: TGTGCCAGCAGTTTGGCCCGCGACAGGGCGGACACTGAAGCTTTCTTT
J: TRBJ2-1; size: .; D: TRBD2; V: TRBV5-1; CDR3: CASSVTSGSSPDQVF; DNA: TGCGCCAGCAGCGTCACTAGCGGGAGCTCCCCTGATCAGGTCTTC
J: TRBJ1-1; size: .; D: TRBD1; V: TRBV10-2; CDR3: CASSGGRDSEAFF; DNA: TGCGCCAGCAGTGGAGGCAGGGACAGTGAAGCTTTCTTT
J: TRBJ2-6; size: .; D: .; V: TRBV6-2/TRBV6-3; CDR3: CADSGPISGANVLTF; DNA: TGTGCCGACAGTGGACCCATCTCTGGGGCCAACGTCCTGACTTTC
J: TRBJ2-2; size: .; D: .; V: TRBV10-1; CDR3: CANRLGNTGELFF; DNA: TGCGCCAATCGACTAGGGAACACCGGGGAGCTATTTTTT
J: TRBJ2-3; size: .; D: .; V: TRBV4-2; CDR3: CASSQETGDRDTQYF; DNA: TGTGCCAGCAGCCAAGAGACAGGTGACAGGGATACGCAGTATTTT
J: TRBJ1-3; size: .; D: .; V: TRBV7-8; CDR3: CASISASAVFSGNTIYF; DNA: TGTGCCAGCATCTCAGCAAGCGCAGTTTTCTCTGGAAACACCATATATTTT
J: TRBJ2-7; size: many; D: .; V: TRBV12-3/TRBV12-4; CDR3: CASSSRREQYF; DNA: TGTGCCAGCTCGTCCCGGAGGGAGCAGTACTTC
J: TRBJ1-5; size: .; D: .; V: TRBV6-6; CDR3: CTSSYGQGTNQPQRF; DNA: TGTACTAGCAGTTACGGCCAGGGTACTAATCAGCCCCAGCGTTTT
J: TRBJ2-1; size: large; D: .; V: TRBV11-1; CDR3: CASSPTPSTGDEQFF; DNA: TGTGCCAGCAGCCCGACTCCTTCGACGGGCGATGAGCAGTTCTTC
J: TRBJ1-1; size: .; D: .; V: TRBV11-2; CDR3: CASSLLVLGTEAFF; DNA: TGTGCCAGCAGCTTGCTAGTGTTGGGGACTGAAGCTTTCTTT
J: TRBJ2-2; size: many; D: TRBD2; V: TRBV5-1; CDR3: CASSLGSGRPNTGELFF; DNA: TGCGCCAGCAGCTTGGGTAGCGGGAGGCCTAACACCGGGGAGCTGTTTTTT
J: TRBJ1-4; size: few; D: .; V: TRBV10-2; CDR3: CAGDRQNEKLFF; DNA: TGCGCCGGCGACCGACAGAATGAAAAACTGTTTTTT